What follows are 3 T cell receptor beta chains derived from one specimen sequenced in a study of read filtering for tumor transcriptome and immune sequencing (TCRdb year 2020). The run used an Illumina HiSeq 4000. Starting from approximately 0.4 ug RNA, TCR libraries were constructed with the Immunoverse kit using molecular barcoded adaptors that cover the alpha/delta and beta/gamma chains. TCRdb redid the processing of the public reads, applying fastp at Q25 and MiXCR, and retained in-frame beta chains. Rows matching on CDR3 protein sequence are summarized as one entry with the most common DNA and genes. The sample table shows some 140,000 distinct CDR3 sequences, and about 13% are seen once. The ten largest clonotypes hold 6.5% to 9% of the sample. The sequenced material came from a population of CD138-negative cells sorted from bone marrow. In the paper's terms, the cell subset or site label means: bone marrow mononuclear cells depleted of CD138+ plasma/myeloma cells by negative magnetic selection. The receptors were sampled from a donor aged 40 or older with multiple myeloma.

This clonotype was counted ten times or more. This chain connects TRBV15 to TRBJ2-1; tentatively, D is TRBD1 (5 bases). V lost 3 bases and J lost 9, with 9 bases in between. The CDR3 sequence is 12 residues long. CDR1 is LNHNV, CDR2 YYDKDF, per germline (reference sequence). The chain's CDR3 is CATSRQGGEQFF. DNA of the CDR3: TGTGCCACCAGCAGGCAGGGTGGTGAGCAGTTCTTC.

As concerns this clonotype: This may be a read error: a much more frequent sequence differs by one nucleotide. Without the conserved terminal phenylalanine or tryptophan, this CDR3 likely stems from a read error. The chain uses TRBV5-5 and TRBJ2-7; 7 bases are shared with TRBD2. The length of the CDR3 is 14 residues. J was trimmed by 1 base and V by 4 bases; bases with no gene match: 5. In germline, CDR1 is SGHKS, CDR2 YYEKEE (reference sequence). CDR3 residues: CASSTRDYSYEQYI. The CDR3, as DNA: TGTGCCAGCAGCACCCGGGACTATTCCTACGAGCAGTACATC.

Details on this clonotype: This clone may be a read error of a much larger clone one base away. This sequence joins TRBV4-3 and TRBJ1-4; D uncertain. The CDR3 is made up of 13 amino acids. Germline CDR1 is LGHNA and CDR2 is YSLEER. CDR3 residues: CASSLTLEEKPFF. DNA of the CDR3: TGCGCCAGCAGCCTTACCCTCGAAGAAAAACCGTTTTTT.